The 2 T cell receptor beta chains listed next were all sequenced from one sample in a study of OX40 agonist ivuxolimab in advanced cancers. Repertoires were generated with immunoSEQ multiplex PCR, while TCRdb's copy carries only in-frame clones and drops some. This table has tens of thousands of clones, less than 90% appearing once. The sequencing used CD4+ or CD8+ T cells sorted from blood, collected in a trial of the OX40 agonist ivuxolimab. Source of these receptors: an adult with an advanced solid tumor such as melanoma, head and neck, liver or kidney cancer.

The CDR3 nucleotides are TGTGCCAGCAGTGAAGGTGAAGGGGGTGGGGCAGATACGCAGTATTTT. It is translated as CASSEGEGGGADTQYF. V gene TRBV6-1 combines with J gene TRBJ2-3; D perhaps matches TRBD1 (6 bases). The CDR3 loop spans 16 amino acids. V was trimmed by 1 base and J by 4 bases, leaving 15 bases between them. Germline CDR1 is MNHNS and CDR2 is SASEGT.

The V and J genes are TRBV9 and TRBJ2-5; 10 bases fit TRBD2. Germline assignment: CDR1 SGDLS and CDR2 YYNGEE. V lost 2 bases, J lost 1 base, and 2 bases stayed unmatched. The CDR3 is made up of 15 amino acids. The CDR3 DNA is TGTGCCAGCAGCGTTAGCGGGGGGCCCCAAGAGACCCAGTACTTC. It is translated as CASSVSGGPQETQYF.